The 14 T cell receptor beta chains in this list originate from one sample, sequenced in a study of T cell changes during pregnancy in multiple sclerosis. The table came from immunoSEQ multiplex PCR; TCRdb's copy has only in-frame clones and leaves some out. Of 50,000 to 75,000 clones listed, roughly 89% are singletons. Material: peripheral blood, obtained in the third trimester of pregnancy. The receptors were gathered from a female donor in good health, enrolled as a control in a pregnancy study.

The chain employs TRBV10-3 and TRBJ1-1; D is perhaps TRBD1 (6 bases). This CDR3 region has 13 residues. Trimming shortened V by 5 bases and J by 1 base, and 8 bases separated the two germline ends. Germline values: CDR1 ENHRY, CDR2 SYGVKD. DNA for the CDR3: TGTGCCATCAGTTCGGGACAGAACACTGAAGCTTTCTTT. Protein: CAISSGQNTEAFF.

The chain couples TRBV7-9 to TRBJ2-1, with 9 positions matching TRBD1. J lost 8 bases, V lost 4 bases, and 6 bases had no gene match. Germline V gene data show CDR1 as SEHNR and CDR2 as FQNEAQ (reference sequence). The CDR3 loop spans 14 amino acids. The CDR3 region has the DNA TGTGCCAGCAGCTCGGGACAGGGAGAGGATGAGCAGTTCTTC. Residues: CASSSGQGEDEQFF.

The rearrangement uses TRBV28 and TRBJ2-1; maybe TRBD2 (6 bases). The CDR3 consists of 16 residues. Trimming stripped 7 bases from V and 0 bases from J, with 16 bases between. CDR1 MDHEN and CDR2 SYDVKM come from the germline V gene. The CDR3 here is CASIKRGIFSYNEQFF. The DNA of the CDR3 is TGTGCCAGCATCAAACGGGGGATCTTCTCCTACAATGAGCAGTTCTTC. The variable domain in full, with the rest retrieved from reference TRBV28 and TRBJ2-1, is DVKVTQSSRYLVKRTGEKVFLECVQDMDHENMFWYRQDPGLGLRLIYFSYDVKMKEKGDIPEGYSVSREKKERFSLILESASTNQTSMYLCASIKRGIFSYNEQFFGPGTRLTVL.

The chain combines TRBV6-4 with TRBJ2-1, with TRBD2 matching 11 bases. The CDR3 is 19 residues long. Germline loops: CDR1 MRHNA, CDR2 SNTAGT. With V trimmed by 4 bases and J by 5 bases, 16 bases remained unmatched. The CDR3 reads CASSVRGTSGPVRHNEQFF. Written as DNA, the CDR3 is TGTGCCAGCAGTGTGCGTGGGACTAGCGGTCCGGTAAGACACAATGAGCAGTTCTTC.

V usage is TRBV4-1 and J usage is TRBJ2-7, with 8 bases identical to TRBD1. V lost 0 bases to trimming and J lost 2 bases; unmatched junction nucleotides: 6. Germline lookup yields CDR1 MGHRA and CDR2 YSYEKL. CDR3 length: 16 residues. The CDR3 nucleotides are TGCGCCAGCAGCCAAGACGGGCGGACAGGGACCTACGAGCAGTACTTC. As protein: CASSQDGRTGTYEQYF.

V usage is TRBV30 and J usage is TRBJ2-2, with D maybe TRBD2 (5 bases). The CDR3 runs to 16 residues. The germline CDR1 and CDR2 sequences are GTSNPN and SVGIG (reference sequence). The V end lost 0 bases, the J end lost 3 bases, and 14 bases lay between the germline ends. The CDR3 DNA reads as TGTGCCTGGAGTGTAGGGCGGGCAGAAGACACCGGGGAGCTGTTTTTT. It encodes CAWSVGRAEDTGELFF.

The chain links TRBV6-1 to TRBJ1-3, with D unresolved. With 8 bases removed from V and 4 bases from J, the gap between germline ends came to 15 bases. From germline, CDR1 is MNHNS and CDR2 SASEGT. The CDR3 has 14 amino acids. Written as DNA, the CDR3 is TGTGCCAGCTTGCTCCGGGGAGGCGGAAACACCATATATTTT. Translating it yields CASLLRGGGNTIYF.

The chain recombines TRBV5-1 with TRBJ2-1; TRBD2 agrees at 11 bases. The CDR3 spans 15 residues. Trimming took 3 bases from V and 6 from J; bases not matched to a gene: 5. CDR1 is SGHRS and CDR2 is YFSETQ in the germline V gene. CDR3 sequence (DNA): TGCGCCAGCAGCTCACTAGCGGGAGTATCCAATGAGCAGTTCTTC. It is translated as CASSSLAGVSNEQFF.

The rearrangement joins TRBV5-1 to TRBJ1-2; no clear D. CDR1 SGHRS and CDR2 YFSETQ come from the germline V gene. The germline V and J ends were trimmed by 4 bases and 7 bases, with 17 bases remaining between them. The CDR3 extends over 14 amino acids. This chain's CDR3 is CASSPAALSGGYTF. The CDR3 DNA sequence: TGCGCCAGCAGCCCTGCCGCTTTGAGTGGTGGCTACACCTTC.

V and J are TRBV18 and TRBJ1-5; D is perhaps TRBD1 (6 bases). Trimming stripped 5 bases from V and 0 bases from J, with 11 bases between. CDR1 is KGHSH and CDR2 is LQKENI in the germline V gene. This CDR3 contains 15 residues. CDR3 loop: CASSSTGNSNQPQHF. The CDR3 nucleotides are TGTGCCAGCTCATCAACAGGGAATAGCAATCAGCCCCAGCATTTT.

The chain is built from TRBV5-1 and TRBJ1-2; 7 nucleotides match TRBD1. CDR1 is SGHRS, CDR2 YFSETQ, per germline. After removal of 0 bases from V and 7 bases from J, the junction contained 3 bases not matched to a gene. This CDR3 spans 13 amino acids. CDR3 sequence (DNA): TGCGCCAGCAGCTTGGGACAGGGAGTTGGCTACACCTTC. This sequence encodes CASSLGQGVGYTF.

The CDR3 DNA sequence: TGTGCCAGCAGTTGGAGCGGGGGGGGGTTTCTGGATAACACCGGGGAGCTGTTTTTT. This codes for CASSWSGGGFLDNTGELFF. The rearrangement joins TRBV27 to TRBJ2-2, with TRBD2 matching over 10 bases. Germline V gene lookup returns CDR1 MNHEY and CDR2 SMNVEV (reference sequence). V lost 4 bases, J lost 2 bases, and 13 bases stayed unmatched. This CDR3 is 19 amino acids long.

This chain joins TRBV5-1 and TRBJ2-7, with 8 bases that match TRBD1. Trimming at V came to 3 bases and at J to 2 bases, leaving 1 base not matched to a gene. This CDR3 is built from 13 residues. Germline CDR1 is SGHRS and CDR2 is YFSETQ. The CDR3 DNA follows: TGCGCCAGCAGCTCGACAGGGGCCTACGAGCAGTACTTC. Amino acid sequence: CASSSTGAYEQYF.

On this clone: The junction shows a germline mismatch at one end, possibly a read error. The gene calls are TRBV7-7 and TRBJ2-5; 13 bases line up with TRBD2. Looked up from germline, CDR1 is SSHAT and CDR2 is FNYEAQ (reference sequence). This CDR3 region has 16 residues. The CDR3 protein is CASSLGLAGAEETQYF. For the CDR3, the DNA is TGTGCTAGCAGCTTAGGACTAGCGGGGGCAGAAGAGACCCAGTACTTC.